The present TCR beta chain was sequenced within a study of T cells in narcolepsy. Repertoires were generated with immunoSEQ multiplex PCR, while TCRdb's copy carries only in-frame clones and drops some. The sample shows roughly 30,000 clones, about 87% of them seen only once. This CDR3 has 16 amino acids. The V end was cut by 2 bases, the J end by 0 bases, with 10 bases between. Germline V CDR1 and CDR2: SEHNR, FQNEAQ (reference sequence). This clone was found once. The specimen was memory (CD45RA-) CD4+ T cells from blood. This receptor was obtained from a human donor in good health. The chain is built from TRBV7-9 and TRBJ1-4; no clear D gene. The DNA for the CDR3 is TGTGCCAGCAGCTTATCGCGGGGAGCAACTAATGAAAAACTGTTTTTT. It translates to CASSLSRGATNEKLFF.